Sequencing of this T cell receptor beta chain was carried out in a study of T cell responses to AZD1222 COVID-19 vaccine. Study-wide points: Only a handful of people who got AZD1222 tested seropositive at baseline. After the peak T cell response, and only then, were repertoires sampled.

Sequencing used immunoSEQ multiplex PCR; TCRdb keeps in-frame clones, though not all of them. The sample yields roughly 140,000 clones, around 90% seen once. A remark on this clone: Its cognate antigen is unknown.

The study pooled second doses at about 4 or about 12 weeks. The CDR3 length is 13 residues. CDR1 and CDR2 from the germline V gene are MNHEY and SVGAGI. The V segment lost 11 bases and the J segment 3 bases; nucleotides outside the gene matches: 10. This TCR was sampled from an adult who received the AZD1222 COVID-19 vaccine. The chain combines TRBV6-5 with TRBJ2-7; the match to TRBD2 covers 7 bases. Sequences were derived from peripheral blood, sampled 28 days after the second AZD1222 dose. The CDR3 region is CAVGDYKSYEQYF. CDR3 bases: TGTGCCGTCGGGGACTACAAGAGCTACGAGCAGTACTTC.